This T cell receptor (beta chain) was observed in a study of Ad26.COV2.S vaccination and SARS-CoV-2 variants. Study as a whole: Donor had been placed in the Ad26.COV2.S arm of the COV1001 trial.

Trimming at V came to 0 bases and at J to 4 bases, leaving 2 bases not matched to a gene. The length of the CDR3 is 16 residues. Looked up from germline, CDR1 is KGHSH and CDR2 is LQKENI. Sequencing used immunoSEQ multiplex PCR; TCRdb keeps in-frame clones, though not all of them. The sample lists around 450,000 clones, around 90% occurring once. Stated treatment: roughly 18 received Ad26.COV2.S at low or high dose, single or two shots; about 5 received placebo; per-sample allocation not given. Sampling took place 63 days after the first vaccine or placebo injection. Sequencing used peripheral blood, obtained in a trial of Ad26.COV2.S vaccine versus placebo. This TCR derives from a person between 18 and 65 years old who received the Ad26.COV2.S COVID-19 vaccine or a placebo. The V call is TRBV18, the J call TRBJ2-5, with 13 bases identical to TRBD2. CDR3 amino acids: CASSPPGLAGTETQYF. The CDR3 region has the DNA TGTGCCAGCTCACCACCGGGACTAGCGGGAACAGAGACCCAGTACTTC. The complete variable domain, with remaining parts taken from reference TRBV18 and TRBJ2-5, reads NAGVMQNPRHLVRRRGQEARLRCSPMKGHSHVYWYRQLPEEGLKFMVYLQKENIIDESGMPKERFSAEFPKEGPSILRIQQVVRGDSAAYFCASSPPGLAGTETQYFGPGTRLLVL.